The 17 T cell receptor beta chains given below trace back to one sample, sequenced in a study of cytotoxic CD8 clonotypes in ibrutinib-treated CLL. Profiled with immunoSEQ multiplex PCR; TCRdb holds only in-frame clones, not every one. The table shows about 130,000 clones, with over 60% occurring only once. Sequenced material: PBMCs, taken after 12 months of ibrutinib treatment. These receptor sequences come from a human donor with chronic lymphocytic leukemia.

This chain uses TRBV5-1 with TRBJ2-3; no reliable D call. Trimming shortened V by 3 bases and J by 2 bases, and 16 bases separated the two germline ends. The CDR3 has 16 amino acids. Germline lookup yields CDR1 SGHRS and CDR2 YFSETQ. The CDR3 here is CASSSRPLDPTDTQYF. The CDR3 region has the DNA TGCGCCAGCAGCTCTCGCCCCCTGGACCCCACAGATACGCAGTATTTT.

J is TRBJ2-5 and V is TRBV6-5; D is ambiguous. V was clipped by 0 bases and J by 0 bases, with 5 bases between them. The CDR3 is 14 residues long. CDR1 and CDR2 from the germline V gene are MNHEY and SVGAGI. The CDR3 protein is CASSYSKYQETQYF. CDR3 coding DNA: TGTGCCAGCAGTTACTCTAAGTACCAAGAGACCCAGTACTTC.

The V gene is TRBV18, the J gene TRBJ2-3; TRBD2 matches at 7 bases. Losses at the gene ends were 2 bases for V and 4 bases for J; bases not matched to a gene: 9. CDR3 length equals 16 residues. Germline V gene data show CDR1 as KGHSH and CDR2 as LQKENI. CDR3 DNA: TGTGCCAGCTCACCAGGGGGAGGGCCCAGGGCAGATACGCAGTATTTT. Translating it yields CASSPGGGPRADTQYF. The full variable domain, with the rest looked up from reference TRBV18 and TRBJ2-3, is NAGVMQNPRHLVRRRGQEARLRCSPMKGHSHVYWYRQLPEEGLKFMVYLQKENIIDESGMPKERFSAEFPKEGPSILRIQQVVRGDSAAYFCASSPGGGPRADTQYFGPGTRLTVL.

V and J are TRBV15 and TRBJ2-5; D is uncertain. V shed 0 bases and J shed 4 bases, with 3 bases lying between them. Germline loops: CDR1 LNHNV, CDR2 YYDKDF (reference sequence). The CDR3 covers 12 residues. In nucleotides, the CDR3 is TGTGCCACCAGCAGAGACGCAGAGACCCAGTACTTC. This translates into CATSRDAETQYF.

The chain uses TRBV25-1 and TRBJ1-2, with D uncertain. Trimming took 6 bases from V and 6 from J, leaving 14 bases between them. There are 13 residues in the CDR3. Germline V CDR1 and CDR2: MGHDK, SYGVNS. The CDR3 DNA reads as TGTGCCAGCAGGAGGGCCGGGGATAATGGCTACACCTTC. The encoded protein is CASRRAGDNGYTF.

The V gene is TRBV4-1, the J gene TRBJ2-3; 8 nucleotides line up with TRBD2. The CDR3 extends over 18 amino acids. In germline, CDR1 is MGHRA, CDR2 YSYEKL. Germline trimming cut 1 base from V and 0 bases from J; bases unmatched to any gene: 9. DNA of the CDR3: TGCGCCAGCAGCCAAGTTGTCCCCCCTAGCGGGAGCACAGATACGCAGTATTTT. Translation gives CASSQVVPPSGSTDTQYF.

This chain links TRBV6-5 with TRBJ2-7; D uncertain. Germline loops: CDR1 MNHEY, CDR2 SVGAGI. V was trimmed by 4 bases and J by 5 bases, leaving 9 bases between them. CDR3 length: 12 residues. Written as DNA, the CDR3 is TGTGCCAGCAGTTTTGGGGTCAACGAGCAGTACTTC. Translated, it gives CASSFGVNEQYF.

This clone has a handful of counts. V gene TRBV4-2 combines with J gene TRBJ2-7; D may be TRBD2 (6 bases). The V gene's germline CDR1 is LGHNA and CDR2 YNFKEQ. There are 12 residues in the CDR3. V was cut by 5 bases and J by 6 bases, with 11 bases left in between. The CDR3 sequence: CASSATRGEQYF. The DNA of the CDR3 is TGTGCCAGCAGCGCGACTAGAGGCGAGCAGTACTTC.

The rearrangement uses TRBV5-1 and TRBJ1-2, with D possibly matching TRBD1 (5 bases). Germline V CDR1 and CDR2: SGHRS, YFSETQ. With 0 bases removed from V and 0 bases from J, the gap between germline ends came to 9 bases. The CDR3 covers 15 residues. In DNA form, the CDR3 reads TGCGCCAGCAGCTTGGGGGGGATCGCTAACTATGGCTACACCTTC. This gives the protein CASSLGGIANYGYTF.

The CDR3 protein is CASSVGLGSADTQYF. The CDR3 region has the DNA TGTGCCAGCAGCGTAGGTTTAGGGTCGGCAGATACGCAGTATTTT. This rearrangement joins TRBV9 to TRBJ2-3; D uncertain. The CDR3 has 15 residues. Per the germline V gene, CDR1 is SGDLS and CDR2 is YYNGEE. The V gene lost 0 bases and the J gene lost 4 bases, with 12 bases spanning the gap.

The chain employs TRBV6-5 and TRBJ2-5; 8 bases are a match to TRBD2. With 2 bases clipped from V and 4 bases from J, the junction kept 9 bases outside the gene matches. This CDR3 is 16 amino acids long. The V gene's germline CDR1 is MNHEY and CDR2 SVGAGI. CDR3 nucleotides: TGTGCCAGCAGTTACGGAGCGGGAGTTCGATTAGAGACCCAGTACTTC. The encoded protein is CASSYGAGVRLETQYF.

CDR3: CASSGMTGSQSNQPQHF. CDR3 sequence (DNA): TGTGCCAGCAGCGGGATGACAGGGTCGCAAAGCAATCAGCCCCAGCATTTT. V gene TRBV28 combines with J gene TRBJ1-5; 7 bases match TRBD1. The CDR3 contains 17 residues. The trim removed 6 bases at V and 1 base at J, leaving 12 bases unmatched. Germline V CDR1 and CDR2: MDHEN, SYDVKM.

The J gene is TRBJ1-4, the V gene TRBV4-2; D possibly corresponds to TRBD1 (5 bases). V was pared by 0 bases and J by 12 bases, with 11 bases between. The CDR3 has 13 amino acids. The V gene's germline CDR1 is LGHNA and CDR2 YNFKEQ. The DNA for the CDR3 is TGTGCCAGCAGCCAAGATCAGGGTACGGAACTGTTTTTT. Amino acid sequence: CASSQDQGTELFF.

The V call is TRBV11-2, the J call TRBJ2-2; 7 bases align to TRBD2. The V gene end was trimmed by 2 bases and the J gene end by 7 bases; junction bases not matched to a gene: 4. Germline-derived CDR1 and CDR2 are SGHAT and FQNNGV. The CDR3 loop spans 14 amino acids. CDR3 DNA: TGTGCCAGCAGCTTAATTCTAGCGGTCGGGGAGCTGTTTTTT. Translating it yields CASSLILAVGELFF.

The CDR3, as DNA: TGTGCCAGCAGCCAAGACTGGGCCGATACGCAGTATTTT. Residues: CASSQDWADTQYF. V and J are TRBV7-2 and TRBJ2-3, with unresolved D. CDR1 and CDR2 (germline): SGHTA, FQGNSA. The length of the CDR3 is 13 residues. Trimming took off 5 bases at V and 6 bases at J, with 12 bases between the two ends.

V gene TRBV9 combines with J gene TRBJ1-6, with unresolved D. The ends were cut back, 3 bases at V and 6 bases at J, with 7 bases in the middle. This CDR3 contains 13 residues. Germline V gene lookup returns CDR1 SGDLS and CDR2 YYNGEE. In DNA, the CDR3 is TGTGCCAGCAGCGCCGGTTTTAATTCACCCCTCCACTTT. Translated: CASSAGFNSPLHF.

A single count supports this clone. CDR3 sequence reads: CARVQGSDRGPSTDTQYF. The CDR3 nucleotides read TGTGCCAGGGTGCAAGGGAGCGACAGGGGCCCTAGCACAGATACGCAGTATTTT. The V and J genes are TRBV2 and TRBJ2-3; 8 nucleotides align to TRBD1. CDR1 and CDR2 (germline): SNHLY, FYNNEI. The CDR3 spans 18 residues. V was pared by 9 bases and J by 0 bases, with 17 bases of the junction left unmatched.